The rows below give T cell receptor beta chains drawn from one sample of a study of identical twins. TCRdb reprocessed the 5' RACE reads with MiXCR, giving one entry per CDR3 protein. The profile shows hundreds of thousands of distinct CDR3 sequences, approximately 20% of them singletons. The same sample was also studied in work on yellow fever vaccine responses in identical twins.

Sequenced sample: CD4+ T cells sorted from blood. These receptor sequences come from a woman aged 18-29 years in good health. CDR3s include the opening cysteine and the closing phenylalanine or tryptophan. D genes are given only for firm matches. Only part of the rows carry a size: once, few, many, or a class if the clone is expanded.

v_call: TRBV20-1
clone_size: .
d_call: .
j_call: TRBJ2-1
cdr3_nt: TGCAGTGCTCCTTGGGCCCTAGCAGGGGAGCAGTTCTTC
cdr3_aa: CSAPWALAGEQFF

v_call: TRBV5-1
clone_size: few
d_call: .
j_call: TRBJ2-7
cdr3_nt: TGCGCCAGCAGCGCCCCTACTAGGTACGAGCAGTACTTC
cdr3_aa: CASSAPTRYEQYF

v_call: TRBV9
clone_size: .
d_call: .
j_call: TRBJ2-3
cdr3_nt: TGTGCCAGCAGCCCCCACACGGGGATGGGCACAGATACGCAGTATTTT
cdr3_aa: CASSPHTGMGTDTQYF

v_call: TRBV24-1
clone_size: few
d_call: .
j_call: TRBJ2-1
cdr3_nt: TGTGCCACCAGTGACCGAAACCGTCAGCCTTACAATGAGCAGTTCTTC
cdr3_aa: CATSDRNRQPYNEQFF

v_call: TRBV25-1
clone_size: .
d_call: .
j_call: TRBJ2-2
cdr3_nt: TGTGCCAGCAGTGAAACCCGTCTGGGCGCCGGGGAGCTGTTTTTT
cdr3_aa: CASSETRLGAGELFF

v_call: TRBV5-1
clone_size: few
d_call: .
j_call: TRBJ2-1
cdr3_nt: TGCGCCAGCAGCTTGTGGGGCGAACTGAGCTCCTACAATGAGCAGTTCTTC
cdr3_aa: CASSLWGELSSYNEQFF

v_call: TRBV5-4
clone_size: few
d_call: .
j_call: TRBJ2-7
cdr3_nt: TGTGCCAGCAGCTTATATATTGGGGGCACGTCGACGGCCTCCTACGAGCAGTACTTC
cdr3_aa: CASSLYIGGTSTASYEQYF

v_call: TRBV5-1
clone_size: .
d_call: .
j_call: TRBJ2-2
cdr3_nt: TGCGCCAGCAGCTCGTCCGCGGGACCCCGGGGGGCCACCGGGGAGCTGTTTTTT
cdr3_aa: CASSSSAGPRGATGELFF

v_call: TRBV24-1
clone_size: .
d_call: .
j_call: TRBJ2-7
cdr3_nt: TGTGCCACCAGGAACAGGACATCCACGGTCGAGCAGTACTTC
cdr3_aa: CATRNRTSTVEQYF

v_call: TRBV7-2
clone_size: .
d_call: .
j_call: TRBJ2-1
cdr3_nt: TGTGCCAGCAGCCCACGACCCGATGCTGTCGACTACAATGAGCAGTTCTTC
cdr3_aa: CASSPRPDAVDYNEQFF

v_call: TRBV12-3/TRBV12-4
clone_size: .
d_call: .
j_call: TRBJ2-7
cdr3_nt: TGTGCCAGCAGTCGGCGGGGTGGGCAGGGGACCTACGAGCAGTACTTC
cdr3_aa: CASSRRGGQGTYEQYF

v_call: TRBV11-2
clone_size: few
d_call: TRBD2
j_call: TRBJ2-5
cdr3_nt: TGTGCCAGCAGCTTAGTAGGGACTAGCGGGAGGGCCGGGGAGACCCAGTACTTC
cdr3_aa: CASSLVGTSGRAGETQYF

v_call: TRBV10-3
clone_size: .
d_call: TRBD1
j_call: TRBJ2-1
cdr3_nt: TGTGCCATCAAAGAAGGACAGGGGGCCGAGGAGCAGTTCTTC
cdr3_aa: CAIKEGQGAEEQFF

v_call: TRBV5-1
clone_size: few
d_call: .
j_call: TRBJ1-1
cdr3_nt: TGCGCCAGCAGCTTGGTGGGGGGACCTAACACTGAAGCTTTCTTT
cdr3_aa: CASSLVGGPNTEAFF

v_call: TRBV20-1
clone_size: few
d_call: .
j_call: TRBJ2-3
cdr3_nt: TGCAGTGCCTCTGCGGCGGCCACAGATACGCAGTATTTT
cdr3_aa: CSASAAATDTQYF

v_call: TRBV5-1
clone_size: .
d_call: .
j_call: TRBJ2-5
cdr3_nt: TGCGCCAGCAGCCTCGGGACACCAATAGAGACCCAGTACTTC
cdr3_aa: CASSLGTPIETQYF

v_call: TRBV2
clone_size: few
d_call: TRBD1
j_call: TRBJ1-2
cdr3_nt: TGTGCCAATCCGGGACAGGGGAACTATGGCTACACCTTC
cdr3_aa: CANPGQGNYGYTF

v_call: TRBV29-1
clone_size: few
d_call: .
j_call: TRBJ1-3
cdr3_nt: TGCAGCGGGGCCTTCGGAAACACCATATATTTT
cdr3_aa: CSGAFGNTIYF

v_call: TRBV6-5
clone_size: .
d_call: TRBD2
j_call: TRBJ2-3
cdr3_nt: TGTGCCAGCAGTTACCGAGCGGGGGGCACAGATACGCAGTATTTT
cdr3_aa: CASSYRAGGTDTQYF

v_call: TRBV20-1
clone_size: few
d_call: .
j_call: TRBJ2-1
cdr3_nt: TGCAGTGCTAGCCTCTCCTACAATGAGCAGTTCTTC
cdr3_aa: CSASLSYNEQFF

v_call: TRBV20-1
clone_size: .
d_call: TRBD2
j_call: TRBJ2-5
cdr3_nt: TGCAGTGCTAGCAGGACTAGCGGGGGCACAGAGACCCAGTACTTC
cdr3_aa: CSASRTSGGTETQYF

v_call: TRBV7-2
clone_size: .
d_call: .
j_call: TRBJ2-1
cdr3_nt: TGTGCCAGCAGCTTATGGCAGGGGCCATACAATGAGCAGTTCTTC
cdr3_aa: CASSLWQGPYNEQFF

v_call: TRBV11-2
clone_size: few
d_call: .
j_call: TRBJ2-6
cdr3_nt: TGTGCCAGCAGCCCTCGAAGGGGATCCTCTGGGGCCAACGTCCTGACTTTC
cdr3_aa: CASSPRRGSSGANVLTF

v_call: TRBV5-1
clone_size: few
d_call: .
j_call: TRBJ2-1
cdr3_nt: TGCGCCAGCAGACTCCCCTACAATGAGCAGTTCTTC
cdr3_aa: CASRLPYNEQFF

v_call: TRBV28
clone_size: .
d_call: .
j_call: TRBJ2-3
cdr3_nt: TGTGCCAGCAGCCATACTAGCTTGTCCACAGATACGCAGTATTTT
cdr3_aa: CASSHTSLSTDTQYF

v_call: TRBV7-2
clone_size: many
d_call: .
j_call: TRBJ2-4
cdr3_nt: TGTGCCAGCAGGAACCCCGGGGGCCGAGACATTCAGTACTTC
cdr3_aa: CASRNPGGRDIQYF

v_call: TRBV7-8
clone_size: few
d_call: .
j_call: TRBJ1-4
cdr3_nt: TGTGCCAGCAGCTTAAGGGGTCGCGAAAAACTGTTTTTT
cdr3_aa: CASSLRGREKLFF

v_call: TRBV18
clone_size: .
d_call: .
j_call: TRBJ2-2
cdr3_nt: TGTGCCACCTCGAACCACAACACCGGGGAGCTGTTTTTT
cdr3_aa: CATSNHNTGELFF

v_call: TRBV5-1
clone_size: .
d_call: .
j_call: TRBJ1-4
cdr3_nt: TGCGCCAGCAGCTTGACAGGGTTGTCGGAAAAACTGTTTTTT
cdr3_aa: CASSLTGLSEKLFF

v_call: TRBV5-1
clone_size: few
d_call: TRBD1
j_call: TRBJ2-4
cdr3_nt: TGCGCCAGCAGCATGGACAGGGGAATGCTAGCCAAAAACATTCAGTACTTC
cdr3_aa: CASSMDRGMLAKNIQYF

v_call: TRBV5-1
clone_size: few
d_call: .
j_call: TRBJ1-1
cdr3_nt: TGCGCCAGCAGCGGGACACCCCTGAACACTGAAGCTTTCTTT
cdr3_aa: CASSGTPLNTEAFF

v_call: TRBV2
clone_size: .
d_call: .
j_call: TRBJ1-1
cdr3_nt: TGTGCCAGCAGTGAAAACAGGCGAGACACTGAAGCTTTCTTT
cdr3_aa: CASSENRRDTEAFF

v_call: TRBV5-1
clone_size: .
d_call: .
j_call: TRBJ2-7
cdr3_nt: TGCGCCAGCAGCTCGGGACCGAAACCCCTCAGCTCCTACGAGCAGTACTTC
cdr3_aa: CASSSGPKPLSSYEQYF

v_call: TRBV3-1
clone_size: few
d_call: TRBD1
j_call: TRBJ2-2
cdr3_nt: TGTGCCACCGCATGGGGACAGGGATTATCCGGGGAGCTGTTTTTT
cdr3_aa: CATAWGQGLSGELFF

v_call: TRBV20-1
clone_size: few
d_call: TRBD2
j_call: TRBJ2-3
cdr3_nt: TGCAGTGCTAGTCCGGTCGCGGATAGCGGGTCAGCAGATACGCAGTATTTT
cdr3_aa: CSASPVADSGSADTQYF

v_call: TRBV5-1
clone_size: few
d_call: TRBD2
j_call: TRBJ2-1
cdr3_nt: TGCGCCAGCAGCCTTAGCGGGCGGGGGGGCAATGAGCAGTTCTTC
cdr3_aa: CASSLSGRGGNEQFF

v_call: TRBV6-5
clone_size: .
d_call: .
j_call: TRBJ1-1
cdr3_nt: TGTGCCAGCAGTTACGGTGTTAACAGGGTGAACACTGAAGCTTTCTTT
cdr3_aa: CASSYGVNRVNTEAFF

v_call: TRBV20-1
clone_size: .
d_call: .
j_call: TRBJ2-3
cdr3_nt: TGCAGTGCTAGAGATCCAGTATCCAGAGATACGCAGTATTTT
cdr3_aa: CSARDPVSRDTQYF

v_call: TRBV20-1
clone_size: once
d_call: TRBD1
j_call: TRBJ2-1
cdr3_nt: TGCAGTGCTCCCAGAGGGGGCTCTTCCTACAATGAGCAGTTCTTC
cdr3_aa: CSAPRGGSSYNEQFF

v_call: TRBV5-1
clone_size: .
d_call: .
j_call: TRBJ2-4
cdr3_nt: TGCGCCAGCAGCCCACAGGGCACCAAAAACATTCAGTACTTC
cdr3_aa: CASSPQGTKNIQYF

v_call: TRBV20-1
clone_size: many
d_call: TRBD1
j_call: TRBJ2-7
cdr3_nt: TGCAGTGCTAGAGACCGGAAACAGGGGTCCTCCTACGAGCAGTACTTC
cdr3_aa: CSARDRKQGSSYEQYF

v_call: TRBV19
clone_size: .
d_call: TRBD2
j_call: TRBJ2-1
cdr3_nt: TGTGCCAGTAGTCCGCAAAGACTAGCGGGAGGTTACAATGAGCAGTTCTTC
cdr3_aa: CASSPQRLAGGYNEQFF

v_call: TRBV7-9
clone_size: .
d_call: TRBD2
j_call: TRBJ2-7
cdr3_nt: TGTGCCAGCAGCTTAGCGCGAGGTAGCGGGTACTACGAGCAGTACTTC
cdr3_aa: CASSLARGSGYYEQYF

v_call: TRBV5-6
clone_size: .
d_call: .
j_call: TRBJ2-5
cdr3_nt: TGTGCCAGCAGCTGGTATGGGGGCGGTGGGACCCAGTACTTC
cdr3_aa: CASSWYGGGGTQYF

v_call: TRBV28
clone_size: .
d_call: TRBD1
j_call: TRBJ2-1
cdr3_nt: TGTGCCAGCAGCAACAGGGGAAGAGTGTTCTTC
cdr3_aa: CASSNRGRVFF

v_call: TRBV7-6
clone_size: .
d_call: TRBD1
j_call: TRBJ2-2
cdr3_nt: TGTGCCAGCAGCCGACAGGGTATAGCCGGGGAGCTGTTTTTT
cdr3_aa: CASSRQGIAGELFF

v_call: TRBV7-7
clone_size: few
d_call: TRBD2
j_call: TRBJ2-1
cdr3_nt: TGTGCCAGCAGCTTAGATCTAGCGGGAACCCTAAATGAGCAGTTCTTC
cdr3_aa: CASSLDLAGTLNEQFF

v_call: TRBV6-9
clone_size: .
d_call: .
j_call: TRBJ2-1
cdr3_nt: TGTGCCAGCACCAAAACAACAGGTTTTTTCTACAATGAGCAGTTCTTC
cdr3_aa: CASTKTTGFFYNEQFF